One and the same sample provided the 10 T cell receptor beta chains below, sequenced in a study of post-analysis software for immune sequencing data. General study results and limits: Five TRBV segments, including TRBV5-6, TRBV5-1 and TRBV20-1, were more frequent in patients than controls.

Their specific antigens are unknown. Presence of unique molecular identifiers characterized the TCR beta cDNA libraries. TCRdb fed the PCR reads into MiXCR, producing one record per CDR3 protein. Here the sample spans about 680,000 distinct CDR3 sequences, roughly three fifths being singletons. Input material: blood. The source of these receptors is a girl aged 2 to 9 with multiple sclerosis.

Only a few counts were recorded for this clonotype. This sequence joins TRBV15 and TRBJ2-5; D remains unclear. Per the germline V gene, CDR1 is LNHNV and CDR2 is YYDKDF (reference sequence). This CDR3 has 13 residues. The ends were cut back, 0 bases at V and 3 bases at J, with 5 bases in the middle. CDR3 coding DNA: TGTGCCACCAGCAGAGATCCTAAAGAGACCCAGTACTTC. Protein product: CATSRDPKETQYF.

Remarks on this clonotype: Germline is not matched at one junction end, which may reflect a read error. The V and J genes are TRBV10-3 and TRBJ2-1; TRBD2 aligns across 12 bases. This CDR3 has 16 amino acids. Germline CDR1 is ENHRY and CDR2 is SYGVKD. In DNA, the CDR3 is TGTGCTATCAGTGACCCTTCTAGCGGGAGGGCAGGTGAGCAGTTCTTC. Its protein is CAISDPSSGRAGEQFF.

The V gene is TRBV5-1, the J gene TRBJ2-3; D is possibly TRBD2 (5 bases). CDR3 length equals 14 residues. V was clipped by 6 bases and J by 9 bases, with 20 bases between them. CDR1 is SGHRS and CDR2 is YFSETQ in the germline V gene. As DNA, the CDR3 is TGCGCCAGCAAGGAAGGTTCCCTGGGGAGCACGCAGTATTTT. Its translation: CASKEGSLGSTQYF.

V and J are TRBV4-3 and TRBJ2-1; D unclear. Germline CDR1 is LGHNA and CDR2 is YSLEER. The CDR3 runs to 18 residues. Trimming cost V 0 bases and J 8 bases, with 23 bases left between them. For the CDR3, the DNA is TGCGCCAGCAGCCAAGAGGGAAGAGAAGGGCCAGCCCCGTATGAGCAGTTCTTC. Protein sequence: CASSQEGREGPAPYEQFF.

This chain connects TRBV12-3 or TRBV12-4 to TRBJ2-5; 10 bases fit TRBD1. The CDR3 is made up of 17 amino acids. J gave up 4 bases and V 5 bases, and 13 bases lay outside the gene matches. Here the CDR3 DNA reads TGTGCCAGCAGTCCACGCGGACAGGGGGACTTTCGAGAGACCCAGTACTTC. It encodes CASSPRGQGDFRETQYF.

There are a few counts of this clonotype. V gene TRBV11-2 combines with J gene TRBJ2-1; 9 positions match TRBD2. The CDR3 is 16 amino acids. The germline V gene encodes CDR1 SGHAT and CDR2 FQNNGV. The J segment lost 7 bases and the V segment lost 7 bases, leaving 14 bases of the junction unmatched. The CDR3: CASTHRVAGEANEQFF. CDR3 nucleotide sequence: TGTGCCAGCACCCACCGAGTAGCGGGAGAGGCGAATGAGCAGTTCTTC.

This clonotype was seen only a few times. V and J are TRBV6-1 and TRBJ1-5; TRBD1 is a possible D gene (5 bases). V lost 6 bases, J lost 0 bases, and 27 bases lay in between. Germline V lookup: CDR1 MNHNS, CDR2 SASEGT. The CDR3 sequence is 20 residues long. CDR3 loop: CASSPPQTRTRHHSNQPQHF. The CDR3 DNA reads as TGTGCCAGCAGCCCGCCTCAGACGAGGACACGACATCATAGCAATCAGCCCCAGCATTTT.

This clonotype was counted a single time. The V gene is TRBV12-3 or TRBV12-4, the J gene TRBJ2-3, with 9 bases identical to TRBD2. V gave up 2 bases and J gave up 1 base; unmatched junction bases: 7. This CDR3 has 17 residues. The CDR3 DNA follows: TGTGCCAGCAGTTTATTTAGCGGGAGTGTTGGCACAGATACGCAGTATTTT. This gives the protein CASSLFSGSVGTDTQYF.

Only a few counts were recorded for this clonotype. The rearrangement joins TRBV6-9 to TRBJ2-5; 11 bases are shared with TRBD2. The germline V gene encodes CDR1 MNHGY and CDR2 SVAAGI. CDR3 length equals 16 residues. J gave up 2 bases and V 1 base, and 3 bases lay outside the gene matches. The CDR3 here is CASSYLGLAEQETQYF. The CDR3 nucleotides are TGTGCCAGCAGTTATTTGGGACTAGCGGAACAAGAGACCCAGTACTTC.

V gene TRBV20-1 combines with J gene TRBJ2-5, with 8 bases matching TRBD1. The better agreement between TRBJ2-7 and the DNA end casts doubt on the J call. The CDR3 sequence is 11 residues long. CDR1 is DFQATT and CDR2 is SNEGSKA in the germline V gene (reference sequence). In DNA form, the CDR3 reads TGCAGTGCTCCGGACAGGGACGAGCAGTACTTC. Translating it yields CSAPDRDEQYF.